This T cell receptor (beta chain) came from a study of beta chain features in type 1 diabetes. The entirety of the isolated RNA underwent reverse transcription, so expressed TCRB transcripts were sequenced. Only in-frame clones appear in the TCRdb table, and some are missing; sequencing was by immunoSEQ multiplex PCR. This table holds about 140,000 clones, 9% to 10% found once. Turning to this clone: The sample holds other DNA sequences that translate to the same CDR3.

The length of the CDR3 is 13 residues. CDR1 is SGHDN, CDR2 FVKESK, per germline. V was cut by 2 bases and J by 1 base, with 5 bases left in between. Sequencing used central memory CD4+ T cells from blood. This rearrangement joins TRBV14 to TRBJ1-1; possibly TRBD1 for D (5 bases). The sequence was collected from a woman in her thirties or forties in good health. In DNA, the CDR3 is TGTGCCAGCAGCCAACAGGGGAACACTGAAGCTTTCTTT. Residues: CASSQQGNTEAFF.